This T cell receptor beta chain stems from a study of T cells in Graves' hyperthyroidism and ophthalmopathy (dated by TCRdb to between 2018 and 2021). About the full investigation: Peripheral blood was sampled at the time of initial diagnosis, prior to any treatment. A discovery cohort of approximately 100 patients, 43 with Graves' ophthalmopathy and 57 with stable Graves' hyperthyroidism, was used to find distinguishing TCR V-J signatures. Whether ophthalmopathy could be predicted prospectively was tested in an independent validation cohort made up of fewer than 20 hyperthyroidism patients plus 17 patients who later progressed to ophthalmopathy. For training and testing, the 100 or so patients in the discovery cohort were randomly divided in a 7:3 ratio. The study also compared thyroid tissue and blood T-cell repertoires from 5 to 7 Graves' hyperthyroidism patients. Once sampling was done, hyperthyroidism patients were given methimazole at a starting dose of 30 mg daily, whereas ophthalmopathy patients were given high-dose intravenous methylprednisolone. The paper describes TCR Vbeta CDR3 sequencing of around 130 peripheral blood samples, made up of fewer than 50 ophthalmopathy patients, roughly 75 hyperthyroidism patients and roughly 17 progressor patients. What the research found in general, with its limitations: Most expanded thyroid clonotypes (frequency above 0.001) were also found in blood, which suggests that blood repertoires may mirror thyroid immune responses. Ophthalmopathy was separated from stable hyperthyroidism by a 13 V-J signature model, with approximately 89% sensitivity and just over 81% specificity obtained in cross-validation and 80%/75% obtained in testing. No statistical method was used to set the sample size in advance, and investigators knew the group allocation. In validation, the model predicted progression to ophthalmopathy a median of 6.5 months before onset, with roughly 70% sensitivity and around 76% specificity.

This clonotype was seen a handful of times. The target of this receptor is not known. Base qualities were left out, and no much larger clone turns up one base away. Moderately to severely active disease, a Clinical Activity Score of at least 3, a NOSPECS grade of at least 4, and a duration under 3 months were present in ophthalmopathy patients. Any patient with an uncontrolled infection, another autoimmune disease, pregnancy or lactation was excluded. Diagnoses relied on clinical symptoms, serum thyroxine and TRAb, thyroid ultrasound and orbital computed tomography. Ficoll-Paque density gradient centrifugation was used to isolate PBMCs from 10 ml of fresh peripheral blood. Trizol reagent was used to extract total RNA, and RNA quality was then checked on an Agilent 2100 Bioanalyzer. Amplification of TCR beta CDR3 regions was carried out from RNA transcripts. The first round of RT-PCR for the TCR CDR3 was performed with the HTBI primer set and the Qiagen OneStep RT-PCR kit. A second multiplex PCR round built the libraries, followed by size selection and purification. The libraries were sequenced on an Illumina HiSeq2000 using paired-end 100 bp reads. Regarding the original processing steps: SOAPnuke was used to process the raw data, throwing out any read that contained adapters or uncalled bases, had a mean Phred below 15, or lacked an exact constant-primer or identifier match. COPE v1.2.5 was used to merge the high-quality paired reads, and each unique nucleotide sequence was defined as a clonotype. MiTCR v1.1 was used to align clonotypes to the IMGT TRBV, TRBD and TRBJ reference segments. The analysis was restricted to V-J combinations with a frequency above 0.0001, which together covered 99% to 99.2% of the repertoires. The TCS score was defined as F50 (clonal expansion) divided by E x V (chaos), with BLOSUM62-based TCRdist calculated between CDR3 peptides within each V-J. Welch's t-statistics and random forest reduced just over 500 V-J features to around 14, which were used in a naive Bayes classifier (R e1071). TCRdb reprocessing: public reads trimmed at Q25 with fastp, clones called with MiXCR, in-frame beta chains kept. Rows are combined by CDR3 protein, so each entry shows the most common genes and DNA. TCRdb's processing, not the authors' own work, is the source of the V and J calls. This sample holds hundreds of thousands of distinct CDR3 sequences; about a fifth were observed only once. Over 30% of the sample is taken by the ten largest.

This receptor was obtained from a man under 40 with Graves' ophthalmopathy. Sequenced: blood.

The CDR3 has the sequence CSARDIAGASPLHF. The nucleotide sequence is TGCAGTGCTAGAGATATCGCAGGGGCCTCACCCCTCCACTTT. Recombination linked TRBV20-1 to TRBJ1-6; TRBD1 is a possible D gene, resting on 6 matching bases. CDR1 is given as DFQATT and CDR2 as SNEGSKA, both from the germline V gene (reference sequence). From cysteine to phenylalanine, the CDR3 is 14 amino acids long. The retained sequence is limited to the CDR3, 42 bases, with the frame set at the first base. The V end loses 0 bases and the J end loses 10 bases, and a stretch of 13 bases separates them.